Listed here are 18 T cell receptor beta chains from one sample, sequenced in a study of T-cell reconstitution after alpha-beta-depleted transplantation in children. TCRbeta library preparation incorporated unique molecular identifiers. TCRdb independently ran MiXCR on the PCR reads; one entry per CDR3 protein. The table shows fewer than 350,000 distinct CDR3 sequences, with about 9.4% occurring only once. The sample in question was PBMCs, obtained before TCRalphabeta/CD19-depleted stem cell transplant. Receptors originate from a boy younger than two with acute myeloid leukemia, due to receive a stem cell transplant.

This clonotype has at least ten counts. V is TRBV7-2 and J is TRBJ1-1; a possible D gene is TRBD1 (5 bases). The CDR3 covers 15 residues. Germline values: CDR1 SGHTA, CDR2 FQGNSA. The V end lost 0 bases, the J end lost 4 bases, and 12 bases lay between the germline ends. For the CDR3, the DNA is TGTGCCAGCAGCTTAGCTATTAAGGGGTCCACTGAAGCTTTCTTT. Protein product: CASSLAIKGSTEAFF.

This clonotype was seen at least ten times. The chain has TRBV5-1 and TRBJ2-5, with 9 bases identical to TRBD2. The germline CDR1 and CDR2 sequences are SGHRS and YFSETQ. The CDR3 extends over 15 amino acids. V trimming: 4 bases; J trimming: 0 bases; junction bases outside the gene matches: 4. The CDR3 DNA sequence: TGCGCCAGCAGCAGGCGACTAGCGGACCAAGAGACCCAGTACTTC. Its translation: CASSRRLADQETQYF.

This clonotype has ten or more counts. This chain uses TRBV11-2 with TRBJ2-2; perhaps TRBD2 as D (6 bases). The V and J ends lost 5 bases and 3 bases respectively, with 13 bases between them. Germline CDR1 is SGHAT and CDR2 is FQNNGV. The CDR3 has 15 residues. Written as DNA, the CDR3 is TGTGCCAGCAGCCCCCGGGACTGGCACACCGGGGAGCTGTTTTTT. This translates into CASSPRDWHTGELFF. The whole variable domain, remainder taken from reference TRBV11-2 and TRBJ2-2, is EAGVAQSPRYKIIEKRQSVAFWCNPISGHATLYWYQQILGQGPKLLIQFQNNGVVDDSQLPKDRFSAERLKGVDSTLKIQPAKLEDSAVYLCASSPRDWHTGELFFGEGSRLTVL.

The rearrangement uses TRBV28 and TRBJ1-1; D ambiguous. The CDR3 spans 15 residues. Deletions cut 3 bases from V and 7 bases from J, with 18 bases between. Germline V gene data show CDR1 as MDHEN and CDR2 as SYDVKM. CDR3 bases: TGTGCCAGCAGTTTGCCGGGAGGGCAGGTAGTTGAAGCTTTCTTT. Its protein product is CASSLPGGQVVEAFF.

This clonotype was found a few times. The chain has TRBV12-3 or TRBV12-4 and TRBJ1-2; 7 nucleotides line up with TRBD1. Trimming cost V 6 bases and J 4 bases; bases outside gene matches: 8. The CDR3 is 14 amino acids. In DNA, the CDR3 is TGTGCCAGCAGATCCGTGGGACAGACCTATGGCTACACCTTC. Its protein product is CASRSVGQTYGYTF.

The chain couples TRBV30 to TRBJ1-3; no clear D. Germline assignment: CDR1 GTSNPN and CDR2 SVGIG (reference sequence). The CDR3 runs 14 residues. Trimming removed 0 bases from V and 0 bases from J, with 6 bases in between. The CDR3 region has the DNA TGTGCCTGGAGTGTACCGGGCTCTGGAAACACCATATATTTT. The encoded protein is CAWSVPGSGNTIYF.

This clonotype was observed many times. The chain carries TRBV15 and TRBJ2-5; no clear D gene. Trimming removed 0 bases from V and 2 bases from J, with 4 bases in between. CDR3 length: 13 amino acids. Germline CDR1 is LNHNV and CDR2 is YYDKDF (reference sequence). The CDR3 spells CATSRDWQETQYF. For the CDR3, the DNA is TGTGCCACCAGCAGAGATTGGCAAGAGACCCAGTACTTC.

This clonotype was seen repeatedly, ten times or more. The chain has TRBV28 and TRBJ2-5; TRBD1 might be the D (8 bases). CDR1 and CDR2 (germline): MDHEN, SYDVKM. Trimming shortened V by 11 bases and J by 2 bases, and 24 bases separated the two germline ends. The CDR3 runs 16 residues. The CDR3 region is CAHTGGVAADQETQYF. CDR3 bases: TGTGCCCATACAGGGGGGGTAGCTGCTGATCAAGAGACCCAGTACTTC.

This clonotype was seen at least ten times. This chain uses TRBV12-3 or TRBV12-4 with TRBJ2-1; the D is unclear. Trimming shortened V by 0 bases and J by 10 bases, and 7 bases separated the two germline ends. The CDR3 sequence is 12 residues long. CDR3 protein: CASSLASLEQFF. The CDR3 region has the DNA TGTGCCAGCAGTTTAGCCTCCCTCGAGCAGTTCTTC.

At least ten counts were recorded for this clonotype. V and J are TRBV11-2 and TRBJ2-7; 7 bases align to TRBD1. Germline CDR1 SGHAT, CDR2 FQNNGV. The CDR3 covers 15 residues. After removal of 5 bases from V and 0 bases from J, the junction contained 7 bases not matched to a gene. CDR3 sequence: CASSPGTAYSYEQYF. The CDR3 DNA reads TGTGCCAGCAGCCCCGGGACAGCTTACTCCTACGAGCAGTACTTC.

This clonotype turned up a few times. The rearrangement links TRBV6-1 to TRBJ2-5; D gene unclear. V gave up 7 bases and J gave up 5 bases, with 14 bases separating them. Looked up from germline, CDR1 is MNHNS and CDR2 is SASEGT. This CDR3 is 13 amino acids long. The CDR3 here is CASMRDRRETQYF. The DNA for the CDR3 is TGTGCCAGCATGAGAGATAGAAGGGAGACCCAGTACTTC.

The chain is built from TRBV12-3 or TRBV12-4 and TRBJ2-6; either TRBD1 or TRBD2 may supply D (6 bases each). This CDR3 has 15 amino acids. With 2 bases removed from V and 5 bases from J, the gap between germline ends came to 10 bases. The DNA of the CDR3 is TGTGCCAGCAGTTTATGGGGGGCTTGGGCCAACGTCCTGACTTTC. Translation: CASSLWGAWANVLTF.

V gene TRBV7-2 combines with J gene TRBJ2-5; 12 bases match TRBD2. Trimming cost V 5 bases and J 5 bases; bases outside gene matches: 6. The V gene's germline CDR1 is SGHTA and CDR2 FQGNSA. CDR3 length: 15 residues. This CDR3 is CASSPTSGRPETQYF. Here the CDR3 DNA reads TGTGCCAGCAGCCCGACTAGCGGGAGACCCGAGACCCAGTACTTC.

This clonotype was observed at least ten times. The chain employs TRBV12-3 or TRBV12-4 and TRBJ2-7; D remains unclear. The CDR3 has 13 amino acids. The V end was cut by 4 bases, the J end by 4 bases, with 11 bases between. The CDR3 spells CASSSSQAYEQYF. The CDR3 bases are TGTGCCAGCAGTTCTTCCCAGGCATACGAGCAGTACTTC.

This clonotype was recorded many times. The gene calls are TRBV20-1 and TRBJ2-7; TRBD2 might be the D (6 bases). The CDR3 is made up of 13 amino acids. The germline V and J ends were trimmed by 0 bases and 3 bases, with 9 bases remaining between them. Germline CDR1 DFQATT, CDR2 SNEGSKA (reference sequence). The CDR3 DNA reads TGCAGTGCTAGAGAGCTGGGAGGCTACGAGCAGTACTTC. The encoded protein is CSARELGGYEQYF.

This clonotype was found a few times. This chain links TRBV12-3 or TRBV12-4 with TRBJ2-3; 12 bases are shared with TRBD1. After removal of 4 bases from V and 8 bases from J, the junction contained 4 bases not matched to a gene. The CDR3 runs to 14 residues. The CDR3 is CASSSGQGAPTQYF. The CDR3 nucleotides are TGTGCCAGCAGTTCGGGACAGGGGGCGCCTACGCAGTATTTT.

The chain joins TRBV14 to TRBJ1-5, with a tentative D call TRBD1 (5 bases). The CDR3 totals 14 residues. CDR1 and CDR2 from the germline V gene are SGHDN and FVKESK. The V end was cut by 0 bases, the J end by 4 bases, with 7 bases between. The chain's CDR3 is CASSQDKGNQPQHF. CDR3 coding DNA: TGTGCCAGCAGCCAAGATAAGGGGAATCAGCCCCAGCATTTT. Using reference TRBV14 and TRBJ1-5 for the parts outside the CDR3, the full variable domain is EAGVTQFPSHSVIEKGQTVTLRCDPISGHDNLYWYRRVMGKEIKFLLHFVKESKQDESGMPNNRFLAERTGGTYSTLKVQPAELEDSGVYFCASSQDKGNQPQHFGDGTRLSIL.

This clonotype has just a few counts. This rearrangement joins TRBV5-1 to TRBJ2-1, with 9 bases lining up with TRBD2. This CDR3 is built from 16 residues. V lost 1 base and J lost 5; bases outside the gene matches: 7. Germline V gene sequence: CDR1 SGHRS, CDR2 YFSETQ. The CDR3 here is CASSLWRGGRNNEQFF. For the CDR3, the DNA is TGCGCCAGCAGCTTGTGGCGGGGGGGAAGAAACAATGAGCAGTTCTTC.